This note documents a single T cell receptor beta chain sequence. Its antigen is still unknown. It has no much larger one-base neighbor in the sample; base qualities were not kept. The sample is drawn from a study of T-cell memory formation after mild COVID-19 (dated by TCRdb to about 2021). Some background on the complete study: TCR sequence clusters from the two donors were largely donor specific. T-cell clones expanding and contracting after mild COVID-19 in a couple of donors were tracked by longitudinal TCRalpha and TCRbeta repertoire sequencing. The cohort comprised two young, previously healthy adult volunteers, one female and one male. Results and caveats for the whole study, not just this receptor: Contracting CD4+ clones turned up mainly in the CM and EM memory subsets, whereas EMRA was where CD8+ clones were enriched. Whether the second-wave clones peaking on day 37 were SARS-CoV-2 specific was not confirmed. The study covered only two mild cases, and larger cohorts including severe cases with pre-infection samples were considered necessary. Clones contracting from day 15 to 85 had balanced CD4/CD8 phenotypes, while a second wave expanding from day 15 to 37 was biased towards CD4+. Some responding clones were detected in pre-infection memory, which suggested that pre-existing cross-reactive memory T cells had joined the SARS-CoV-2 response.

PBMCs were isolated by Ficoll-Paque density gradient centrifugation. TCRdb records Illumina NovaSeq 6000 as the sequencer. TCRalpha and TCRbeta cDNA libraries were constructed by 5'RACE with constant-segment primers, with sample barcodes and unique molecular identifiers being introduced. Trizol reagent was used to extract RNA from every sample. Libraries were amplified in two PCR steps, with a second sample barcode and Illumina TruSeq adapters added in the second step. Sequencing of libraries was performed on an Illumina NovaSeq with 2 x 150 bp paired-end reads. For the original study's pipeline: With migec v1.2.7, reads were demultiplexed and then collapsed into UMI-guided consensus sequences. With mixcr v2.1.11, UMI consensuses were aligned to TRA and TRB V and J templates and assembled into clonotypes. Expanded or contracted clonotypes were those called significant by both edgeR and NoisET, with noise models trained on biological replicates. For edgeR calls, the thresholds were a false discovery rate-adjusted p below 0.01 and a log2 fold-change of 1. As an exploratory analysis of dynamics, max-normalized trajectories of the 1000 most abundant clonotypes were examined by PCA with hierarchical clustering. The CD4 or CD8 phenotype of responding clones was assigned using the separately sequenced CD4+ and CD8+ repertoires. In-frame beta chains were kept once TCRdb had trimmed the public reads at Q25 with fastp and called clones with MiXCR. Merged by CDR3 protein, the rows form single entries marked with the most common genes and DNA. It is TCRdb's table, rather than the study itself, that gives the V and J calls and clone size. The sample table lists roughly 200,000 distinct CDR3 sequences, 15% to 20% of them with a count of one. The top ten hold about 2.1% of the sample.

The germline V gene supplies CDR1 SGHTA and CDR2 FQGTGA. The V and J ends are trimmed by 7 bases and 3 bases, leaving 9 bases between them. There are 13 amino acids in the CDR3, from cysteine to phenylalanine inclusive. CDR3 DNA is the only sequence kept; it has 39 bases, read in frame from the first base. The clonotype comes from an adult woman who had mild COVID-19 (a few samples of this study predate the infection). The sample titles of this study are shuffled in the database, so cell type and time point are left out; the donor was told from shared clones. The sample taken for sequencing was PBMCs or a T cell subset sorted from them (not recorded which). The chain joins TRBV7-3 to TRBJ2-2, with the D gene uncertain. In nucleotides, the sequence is TGTGCCAGCACTCCCGGAGACACCGGGGAGCTGTTTTTT. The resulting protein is CASTPGDTGELFF. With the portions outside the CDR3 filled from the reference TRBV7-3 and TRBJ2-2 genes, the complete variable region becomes GAGVSQTPSNKVTEKGKYVELRCDPISGHTALYWYRQSLGQGPEFLIYFQGTGAADDSGLPNDRFFAVRPEGSVSTLKIQRTERGDSAVYLCASTPGDTGELFFGEGSRLTVL.